Following are 28 T cell receptor beta chains from one sample sequenced in a study of neurological immune-mediated disorders. Via MiXCR, TCRdb re-called the 5' RACE reads, giving one row per CDR3 protein. The repertoire consists of about 44,000 distinct CDR3 sequences, with just under 6.5% occurring once and the leading ten covering about 0.6%. Source material: CD4+ T cells from blood. The origin of the receptors is a woman aged 40 to 55 in good health.

V and J are TRBV4-1 and TRBJ2-1, with 14 positions matching TRBD2. This CDR3 has 16 residues. The germline gives CDR1 MGHRA, CDR2 YSYEKL. Germline trimming cut 3 bases from V and 7 bases from J; bases unmatched to any gene: 5. The CDR3 DNA is TGCGCCAGCAGCCAGTTGGGACTAGCGGGAGCTAATGAGCAGTTCTTC. It translates to CASSQLGLAGANEQFF.

This clonotype was detected ten times or more. V usage is TRBV11-2 and J usage is TRBJ2-1; 8 bases are a match to TRBD2. The CDR3 is made up of 13 amino acids. V dropped 11 bases and J dropped 7; count of bases not matched to a gene: 10. Germline loops: CDR1 SGHAT, CDR2 FQNNGV. In DNA, the CDR3 is TGTGCCGGAAAAGCGGGGGCGTCAAATGAGCAGTTCTTC. This encodes CAGKAGASNEQFF.

This clonotype was seen repeatedly, ten times or more. V usage is TRBV4-2 and J usage is TRBJ2-6, with D unclear. V lost 2 bases, J lost 0 bases, and 14 bases lay in between. The CDR3 is made up of 18 amino acids. Germline V CDR1 and CDR2: LGHNA, YNFKEQ. The DNA of the CDR3 is TGTGCCAGCAGCCAACCCTTGACGGTTAGCTCTGGGGCCAACGTCCTGACTTTC. Translation gives CASSQPLTVSSGANVLTF.

This clonotype was detected many times. The chain has TRBV5-1 and TRBJ2-7, with 8 bases that match TRBD2. CDR1 and CDR2 (germline): SGHRS, YFSETQ. CDR3 length equals 15 residues. The junction had 6 bases not matched to a gene; V was cut back by 0 bases and J by 4 bases. CDR3 sequence: CASSLGATSAYEQYF. In DNA, the CDR3 is TGCGCCAGCAGCTTGGGGGCGACTAGCGCGTACGAGCAGTACTTC.

This clonotype showed up many times. The V and J genes are TRBV7-9 and TRBJ2-1, with D possibly matching TRBD2 (5 bases). Trimming pared 4 bases from V and 10 bases from J, leaving 11 bases between. The CDR3 is 12 amino acids. Germline CDR1 is SEHNR and CDR2 is FQNEAQ (reference sequence). The CDR3 DNA is TGTGCCAGCAGCTCCACTAGTTGGGAGCAGTTCTTC. Amino acids: CASSSTSWEQFF.

The rearrangement uses TRBV20-1 and TRBJ2-3; no firm D call. This CDR3 has 14 residues. Trimming stripped 3 bases from V and 1 base from J, with 11 bases between. Germline V gene data show CDR1 as DFQATT and CDR2 as SNEGSKA (reference sequence). CDR3 DNA sequence: TGCAGTGCTAGGCCCTCGGGCGGCACAGATACGCAGTATTTT. Translation: CSARPSGGTDTQYF.

This clonotype came up many times. The gene calls are TRBV7-9 and TRBJ2-1; 12 positions match TRBD2. From germline, CDR1 is SEHNR and CDR2 FQNEAQ (reference sequence). V trimming: 2 bases; J trimming: 3 bases; junction bases outside the gene matches: 8. The CDR3 consists of 18 residues. CDR3 residues: CASSLPLRLAGVYNEQFF. The CDR3 bases are TGTGCCAGCAGCTTACCCCTTAGACTAGCGGGAGTCTACAATGAGCAGTTCTTC.

The sample holds many counts of this clonotype. This chain links TRBV11-1 with TRBJ2-5; tentative D call: TRBD2 (5 bases). CDR1 SGHAT and CDR2 FQDESV come from the germline V gene (reference sequence). V was pared by 3 bases and J by 2 bases, with 16 bases between. The CDR3 loop spans 16 amino acids. DNA of the CDR3: TGTGCCAGCAGCTTGGATAGGGAGATGAGGCAAGAGACCCAGTACTTC. Its translation is CASSLDREMRQETQYF. Full variable domain (missing parts from reference TRBV11-1 and TRBJ2-5): EAEVAQSPRYKITEKSQAVAFWCDPISGHATLYWYRQILGQGPELLVQFQDESVVDDSQLPKDRFSAERLKGVDSTLKIQPAELGDSAMYLCASSLDREMRQETQYFGPGTRLLVL.

This clonotype showed up many times. V is TRBV28 and J is TRBJ2-7; 7 bases fit TRBD1. This CDR3 comprises 13 residues. The V gene's germline CDR1 is MDHEN and CDR2 SYDVKM. J lost 3 bases, V lost 6 bases, and 5 bases had no gene match. CDR3 coding DNA: TGTGCCAGCAGGTTACAGGGGAGCTACGAGCAGTACTTC. Its protein product is CASRLQGSYEQYF.

This clonotype was counted ten times or more. This rearrangement joins TRBV12-3 or TRBV12-4 to TRBJ1-6; 9 bases fit TRBD1. The CDR3 extends over 15 amino acids. V was clipped by 5 bases and J by 7 bases; unmatched bases: 6. The CDR3 here is CASSIDGTGNSPLHF. For the CDR3, the DNA is TGTGCCAGCAGTATAGACGGGACAGGGAATTCACCCCTCCACTTT.

This clonotype was recorded at least ten times. The chain carries TRBV5-1 and TRBJ2-5; 8 nucleotides match TRBD1. The CDR3 consists of 14 residues. The junction had 6 bases not matched to a gene; V was cut back by 4 bases and J by 4 bases. The germline gives CDR1 SGHRS, CDR2 YFSETQ. CDR3 region: CASSAGTGAETQYF. CDR3 nucleotides: TGCGCCAGCAGCGCCGGGACAGGAGCAGAGACCCAGTACTTC.

This clonotype was seen many times. The J gene is TRBJ2-6, the V gene TRBV5-1; 9 nucleotides align to TRBD1. Germline V gives CDR1 SGHRS, CDR2 YFSETQ. There are 18 residues in the CDR3. V dropped 4 bases and J dropped 0; count of bases not matched to a gene: 8. The CDR3 DNA sequence: TGCGCCAGCAGCGACGGGACAGGGCGTCCCTCTGGGGCCAACGTCCTGACTTTC. Amino acid sequence: CASSDGTGRPSGANVLTF. Variable domain in full (rest from reference TRBV5-1 and TRBJ2-6): KAGVTQTPRYLIKTRGQQVTLSCSPISGHRSVSWYQQTPGQGLQFLFEYFSETQRNKGNFPGRFSGRQFSNSRSEMNVSTLELGDSALYLCASSDGTGRPSGANVLTFGAGSRLTVL.

This clonotype was observed a handful of times. The chain employs TRBV20-1 and TRBJ2-5, with 8 bases identical to TRBD2. The V and J ends lost 6 bases and 3 bases, in that order; junction bases with no gene match: 6. CDR3 size: 13 residues. CDR1 and CDR2 (germline): DFQATT, SNEGSKA (reference sequence). In DNA, the CDR3 is TGCAGTGCCCTACTAGCGGCAAAAGAGACCCAGTACTTC. Translation: CSALLAAKETQYF.

This clonotype was seen at least ten times. This chain connects TRBV7-2 to TRBJ2-2; D gene uncertain. V was shortened by 2 bases and J by 8 bases, with 12 bases between the two germline ends. This CDR3 contains 14 residues. Germline values: CDR1 SGHTA, CDR2 FQGNSA. The CDR3 nucleotides read TGTGCCAGCAGCTTATTCGGTGGCCTTGGGGAGCTGTTTTTT. Protein: CASSLFGGLGELFF.

The sample holds many counts of this clonotype. V is TRBV4-2 and J is TRBJ2-1, with TRBD2 as a possible D gene (5 bases). CDR1 LGHNA and CDR2 YNFKEQ come from the germline V gene. The CDR3 is 14 amino acids. Trimming took off 1 base at V and 9 bases at J, with 13 bases between the two ends. CDR3 amino acids: CASSQVGIGGEQFF. The CDR3 bases are TGTGCCAGCAGCCAAGTCGGGATAGGCGGTGAGCAGTTCTTC.

Ten or more counts support this clonotype. The chain uses TRBV3-1 and TRBJ2-3; D remains ambiguous. In germline, CDR1 is LGHDT, CDR2 YNNKEL (reference sequence). The CDR3 extends over 14 amino acids. Deletions cut 4 bases from V and 5 bases from J, with 13 bases between. CDR3 nucleotide sequence: TGTGCCAGCAGCCGAAAAACAGATCAAGATACGCAGTATTTT. The encoded protein is CASSRKTDQDTQYF.

This clonotype showed up many times. The chain combines TRBV11-2 with TRBJ2-1; perhaps TRBD1 as D (5 bases). Germline values: CDR1 SGHAT, CDR2 FQNNGV. There are 14 residues in the CDR3. Trimming pared 0 bases from V and 6 bases from J, leaving 9 bases between. CDR3 amino acids: CASSLDRVSNEQFF. For the CDR3, the DNA is TGTGCCAGCAGCTTAGACAGGGTGAGCAATGAGCAGTTCTTC.

In its sample, this clonotype was seen many times. The rearrangement joins TRBV5-1 to TRBJ2-7; TRBD2 is a possible D gene (6 bases). The germline V and J ends were trimmed by 4 bases and 3 bases, with 17 bases remaining between them. The CDR3 is 15 residues long. Germline values: CDR1 SGHRS, CDR2 YFSETQ. The CDR3 DNA follows: TGCGCCAGCAGCAATGCGCGGGGCAGGGTCTACGAGCAGTACTTC. Its protein is CASSNARGRVYEQYF.

This clonotype was picked up many times. The chain combines TRBV15 with TRBJ1-5, with D unclear. The length of the CDR3 is 17 residues. Trimming removed 4 bases at V and 4 bases at J, with 20 bases between. Germline CDR1 and CDR2: LNHNV and YYDKDF (reference sequence). Here the CDR3 reads CATSMGKGGSGNQPQHF. The CDR3 coding sequence is TGTGCCACCAGCATGGGAAAAGGAGGGAGCGGGAATCAGCCCCAGCATTTT.

The sample holds many counts of this clonotype. This chain connects TRBV9 to TRBJ2-5, with TRBD1 matching over 8 bases. This CDR3 spans 16 amino acids. Germline V gene lookup returns CDR1 SGDLS and CDR2 YYNGEE. The V segment lost 0 bases and the J segment 5 bases; nucleotides outside the gene matches: 9. The CDR3 DNA reads as TGTGCCAGCAGCGTAGCTACTGGCAGGGGGCAGGAGACCCAGTACTTC. Residues: CASSVATGRGQETQYF.

This clonotype was seen ten or more times. The chain recombines TRBV20-1 with TRBJ1-2; D remains unclear. Germline CDR1 DFQATT, CDR2 SNEGSKA (reference sequence). The CDR3 has 14 residues. V shed 3 bases and J shed 2 bases, with 13 bases lying between them. The CDR3 DNA reads TGCAGTGCTAGTGGAGGGCCGCTCAACTATGGCTACACCTTC. This gives the protein CSASGGPLNYGYTF.

This clonotype came up many times. The chain employs TRBV7-2 and TRBJ2-1; 12 bases fit TRBD2. Germline CDR1 SGHTA, CDR2 FQGNSA. The CDR3 consists of 18 residues. V lost 0 bases to trimming and J lost 7 bases; unmatched junction nucleotides: 10. DNA of the CDR3: TGTGCCAGCAGCTTAGCCTTAGGACTAGCGGGAATCGGGAATGAGCAGTTCTTC. Translated, it gives CASSLALGLAGIGNEQFF.

This clonotype was counted ten times or more. The CDR3 region has the DNA TGTGCCACCAGCGGACTAGCGGGATTGGTTGGCTCCTACGAGCAGTACTTC. Protein: CATSGLAGLVGSYEQYF. The chain has TRBV24-1 and TRBJ2-7, with TRBD2 identical over 12 bases. The germline V gene has CDR1 KGHDR and CDR2 SFDVKD. This CDR3 region has 17 residues. Trimming cost V 7 bases and J 0 bases; bases outside gene matches: 9.

This clonotype has ten or more counts. CDR3 in amino acids: CASGSGLSYEQYF. In DNA form, the CDR3 reads TGTGCCAGCGGGTCAGGACTTTCCTACGAGCAGTACTTC. The J gene is TRBJ2-7, the V gene TRBV2, with D possibly TRBD2 on 5 matching bases. The V end was cut by 8 bases, the J end by 1 base, with 12 bases between. The CDR3 length is 13 residues. Germline CDR1 reads SNHLY; CDR2 reads FYNNEI.

This clonotype was counted ten times or more. Relative to the germline gene, one junction end is altered; a read error may explain this. The chain employs TRBV7-8 and TRBJ2-7, with 8 bases aligning to TRBD1. CDR1 is SGHVS, CDR2 FQNEAQ, per germline. The CDR3 has 13 residues. The CDR3: CASSSGGSNEQYF. In DNA, the CDR3 is TGTGCCAGCAGCTCAGGGGGCTCCAACGAGCAGTACTTC.

At least ten counts were recorded for this clonotype. The chain employs TRBV10-3 and TRBJ2-5; 9 bases are shared with TRBD1. This CDR3 spans 15 amino acids. The J segment lost 4 bases and the V segment lost 2 bases, leaving 5 bases of the junction unmatched. Germline CDR1 ENHRY, CDR2 SYGVKD. CDR3 nucleotides: TGTGCCATCAGTGAGGGGACAGGGAGAGGAGAGACCCAGTACTTC. This translates into CAISEGTGRGETQYF.

This clonotype was counted ten times or more. The junction shows a germline mismatch at one end, possibly a read error. CDR3 in DNA: TGTGCCAGCAGTTACGAGGGATCGAGCGCGGCCAACTTC. This codes for CASSYEGSSAANF. The chain employs TRBV6-6 and TRBJ2-7, with D perhaps TRBD2 (5 bases). Germline loops: CDR1 MNHNY, CDR2 SVGAGI (reference sequence). This CDR3 spans 13 amino acids.

This clonotype was counted at least ten times. The genes are TRBV20-1 and TRBJ2-3; TRBD2 matches 9 bases. The CDR3 loop spans 15 amino acids. Germline V CDR1 and CDR2: DFQATT, SNEGSKA (reference sequence). V lost 3 bases and J lost 5; bases outside the gene matches: 9. Here the CDR3 DNA reads TGCAGTGCTAGTCTTCGGCGGGAGGGCCAAGATACGCAGTATTTT. Encoded protein: CSASLRREGQDTQYF.